This T cell receptor (beta chain) is from a study of identical twins. The CDR3 extends over 16 amino acids. V lost 2 bases and J 7 bases, leaving 20 bases between the germline ends. Germline loops: CDR1 SGHVS, CDR2 FQNEAQ. One entry per CDR3 protein results from TCRdb running MiXCR on the 5' RACE reads. The table shows approximately 700,000 distinct CDR3 sequences, with 15% to 20% occurring only once. The same data also contributed to another study, on T cells expressing NK-cell markers. That paper notes: Sequenced donors, eight in total, included seven who were HCMV-seropositive and one who was seronegative.

Specimen: PBMCs. The source of this sequence is a woman between 18 and 29 years old in good health. The J gene is TRBJ1-1, the V gene TRBV7-8; D is possibly TRBD1 (5 bases). The CDR3 region has the DNA TGTGCCAGCAGCTTAATGGGGGGAGGAGGGATCGGTGAAGCTTTCTTT. Translated: CASSLMGGGGIGEAFF.